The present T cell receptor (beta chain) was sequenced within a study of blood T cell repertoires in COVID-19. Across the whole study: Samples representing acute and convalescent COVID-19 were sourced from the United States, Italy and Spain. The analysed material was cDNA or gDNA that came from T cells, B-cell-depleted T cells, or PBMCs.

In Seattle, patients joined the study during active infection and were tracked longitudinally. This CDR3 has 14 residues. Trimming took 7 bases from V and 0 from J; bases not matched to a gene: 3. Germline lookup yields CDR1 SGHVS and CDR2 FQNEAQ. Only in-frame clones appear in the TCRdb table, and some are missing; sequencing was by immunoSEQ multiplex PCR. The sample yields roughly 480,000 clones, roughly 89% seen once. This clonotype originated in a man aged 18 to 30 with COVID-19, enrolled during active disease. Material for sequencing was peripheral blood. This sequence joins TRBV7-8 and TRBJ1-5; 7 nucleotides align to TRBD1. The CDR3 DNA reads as TGTGCCAGCACCAAGGGGGCTAGCAATCAGCCCCAGCATTTT. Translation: CASTKGASNQPQHF.